Listed below are T cell receptor beta chains from one sample, sequenced in a study of PD-1 blockade in classical Hodgkin lymphoma. TCRdb keeps only in-frame clones here, not all; method: immunoSEQ multiplex PCR. Here the sample spans 60,000 or so clones, about 92% being singletons. Here the sequenced sample was peripheral blood mononuclear cells (PBMCs), taken at baseline. All receptors come from a human donor with classical Hodgkin lymphoma. The CDR3 runs from the conserved cysteine through the conserved F or W. The D gene is left open where the match is weak. Not all rows give a size; the values are once, few, many and, for expanded clones, a class.

TRBD1 TRBJ2-2 once TRBV5-1 TGCGCCAGCAGCCCCGGGGACAGGGGGCGCGCCGGGGAGCTGTTTTTT CASSPGDRGRAGELFF
- TRBJ1-2 - TRBV7-9 TGTGCCAGCGGAACAGTCTATGGCTACACCTTC CASGTVYGYTF
- TRBJ1-1 few TRBV6-5 TGTGCCAGCAGTTACGGGGAGGTCACTGAAGCTTTCTTT CASSYGEVTEAFF
- TRBJ2-2 - TRBV10-1 TGCGCCAGCAGTGTCCAGGCGGGCACCGGGGAGCTGTTTTTT CASSVQAGTGELFF
- TRBJ2-2 - TRBV11-3 TGTGCCAGCAGCCCCCTCCGGGCCCCGGCGGAACACGGGGAGCTGTTTTTT CASSPLRAPAEHGELFF
TRBD2 TRBJ2-3 - TRBV5-1 TGCGCCAGCAGCTTGGAGGCGGGGGAATATACGCAGTATTTT CASSLEAGEYTQYF
- TRBJ1-1 - TRBV2 TGTGCCAGCAGAGTCACTGAAGCTTTCTTT CASRVTEAFF
- TRBJ1-6 - TRBV19 TGTGCCAGTAGTATAGGGCAGGTTGGAACCTATAATTCACCCCTCCACTTT CASSIGQVGTYNSPLHF
TRBD1 TRBJ1-2 - TRBV10-1 TGCGCCAGCAGTAAAGACAGGGCATATGGCTACACCTTC CASSKDRAYGYTF
TRBD2 TRBJ2-1 - TRBV2 TGTGCCAGCAGTCAGGCCCTTGGGGTCGGGAGGGCCAATGAGCAGTTCTTC CASSQALGVGRANEQFF
TRBD1 TRBJ1-5 few TRBV4-1 TGCGCCAGCAGCCAAACCTACGGACAGGGGCGGAATCAGCCCCAGCATTTT CASSQTYGQGRNQPQHF
TRBD2 TRBJ2-3 - TRBV5-1 TGCGCCAGCAGCTTGGGGCGGGAGTCCACCTCAGATACGCAGTATTTT CASSLGRESTSDTQYF
- TRBJ2-6 - TRBV14 TGTGCCAGCAGCCAAGACCGGCTCGGTTCTTTTACCGGCTCTGGGGCCAACGTCCTGACTTTC CASSQDRLGSFTGSGANVLTF
TRBD1 TRBJ1-5 - TRBV19 TGTGCCAGTACCCAGAGGGGACAGAGCAATCAGCCCCAGCATTTT CASTQRGQSNQPQHF
TRBD2 TRBJ2-7 - TRBV11-1 TGTGCCAGCAGCTTGGGGGGGACGCTAATCTACGAGCAGTACTTC CASSLGGTLIYEQYF
- TRBJ2-1 - TRBV19 TGTGCCAGTAGTACCTGGACAGCCTACAATGAGCAGTTCTTC CASSTWTAYNEQFF
- TRBJ2-5 - TRBV9 TGTGCCAGCAGCGCCGGGGTATACCGGAAAGAGACCCAGTACTTC CASSAGVYRKETQYF
- TRBJ2-4 - TRBV28 TGTGCCAGCAGTTTAGTAGGTACCTCGGACATTCAGTACTTC CASSLVGTSDIQYF
- TRBJ2-1 - TRBV6-5 TGTGCCAGCAGTTACCGAGGTTTCGACTACAATGAGCAGTTCTTC CASSYRGFDYNEQFF
TRBD1 TRBJ2-7 - TRBV27 TGTGCCAGCAGTTTGGGACAGACTTACGAGCAGTACTTC CASSLGQTYEQYF
TRBD2 TRBJ2-7 - TRBV27 TGTGCCAGCGCCGGACTAGCGGGAGATGGGGTCTACGAGCAGTACTTC CASAGLAGDGVYEQYF
- TRBJ1-2 once TRBV19 TGTGCCAGTAGTCGGTCCAGCACCAACTATGGCTACACCTTC CASSRSSTNYGYTF
- TRBJ1-1 - TRBV6-5 TGTGCCAGCACGACGGAACGAAATGAAGCTTTCTTT CASTTERNEAFF
- TRBJ1-5 few TRBV30 TGTGCCTGGAGTGGCAGGACCCCTGATCAGCCCCAGCATTTT CAWSGRTPDQPQHF
- TRBJ2-7 once TRBV28 TGTGCCAGCAGGCCCCTCCTTGGTCGCTACGAGCAGTACTTC CASRPLLGRYEQYF
- TRBJ2-4 - TRBV12-1 TGTGCCAGCAGCCGTAACAGGGGGCGACCCCACAGAAACATTCAGTACTTC CASSRNRGRPHRNIQYF
- TRBJ1-2 - TRBV7-9 TGTGCCAGCAATGGCTACACCTTC CASNGYTF
TRBD2 TRBJ2-7 once TRBV27 TGTGCCAGCAGTCAAACTAGCGGGAGAACCTACGAGCAGTACTTC CASSQTSGRTYEQYF
- TRBJ2-7 - TRBV7-8 TGTGCCAGCAGCTTAGCGTTGCTCTACGAGCAGTACTTC CASSLALLYEQYF